The next 15 T cell receptor beta chains were all read from a single sample in a study of blood T cell repertoires in COVID-19. Assay used: immunoSEQ multiplex PCR; TCRdb lists only in-frame clones, some missing. The repertoire holds around 160,000 clones, roughly four fifths seen once, with roughly 19% in the top ten. Sequencing was performed on peripheral blood. All receptors derive from a woman aged 80 or older with acute or convalescent COVID-19.

This clone was seen a single time. The chain joins TRBV25-1 to TRBJ2-3; TRBD2 aligns across 13 bases. The CDR3 totals 15 residues. The germline V gene has CDR1 MGHDK and CDR2 SYGVNS. V gave up 6 bases and J gave up 8 bases; unmatched junction bases: 8. The CDR3 reads CASSSRLAGGGTQYF. CDR3 in DNA: TGTGCCAGCAGCTCCAGACTAGCGGGAGGAGGTACGCAGTATTTT.

The V gene is TRBV5-1, the J gene TRBJ1-2; D not certain. From germline, CDR1 is SGHRS and CDR2 YFSETQ. The CDR3 spans 15 residues. V was clipped by 1 base and J by 3 bases, with 13 bases between them. CDR3 residues: CASSLSPRGDYGYTF. In DNA form, the CDR3 reads TGCGCCAGCAGCTTGTCCCCCCGAGGCGACTATGGCTACACCTTC.

The chain couples TRBV5-5 to TRBJ2-3; the D gene is possibly TRBD2 (6 bases). Per the germline V gene, CDR1 is SGHKS and CDR2 is YYEKEE (reference sequence). Trimming left V 0 bases short and J 2 bases short, with 16 bases between. The CDR3 is made up of 17 amino acids. The CDR3 is CASSLGTGTPNTDTQYF. CDR3 bases: TGTGCCAGCAGCTTGGGGACCGGGACTCCGAACACAGATACGCAGTATTTT.

This clone was seen a few times. The rearrangement uses TRBV3-1 (or the pseudogene TRBV3-2) and TRBJ2-7; the match to TRBD2 covers 15 bases. The CDR3 loop spans 16 amino acids. Per the germline V gene, CDR1 is LGHDT and CDR2 is YNNKEL (reference sequence). V was clipped by 4 bases and J by 3 bases; unmatched bases: 4. The CDR3 loop is CASSPGLAGGGYEQYF. DNA for the CDR3: TGTGCCAGCAGCCCCGGACTAGCGGGAGGGGGCTACGAGCAGTACTTC.

CDR3 in amino acids: CASSLDRPGEQYF. The DNA for the CDR3 is TGTGCCAGCAGTTTGGACAGGCCTGGAGAGCAGTACTTC. The chain uses TRBV6-5 and TRBJ2-7; 7 nucleotides match TRBD1. The CDR3 has 13 residues. In germline, CDR1 is MNHEY, CDR2 SVGAGI. The V gene end was trimmed by 4 bases and the J gene end by 7 bases; junction bases not matched to a gene: 7.

CDR3 coding DNA: TGTGCCAGCAGGAGAAGGTCATGGACTAGCTTGGGCACAGATACGCAGTATTTT. Amino acid sequence: CASRRRSWTSLGTDTQYF. The J gene is TRBJ2-3, the V gene TRBV27; 8 nucleotides match TRBD2. Germline V gene lookup returns CDR1 MNHEY and CDR2 SMNVEV (reference sequence). V trimming: 6 bases; J trimming: 1 base; junction bases outside the gene matches: 15. The CDR3 runs to 18 residues.

The chain has TRBV5-4 and TRBJ2-1; 12 bases are a match to TRBD2. J lost 8 bases, V lost 3 bases, and 3 bases had no gene match. The germline V gene encodes CDR1 SGHNT and CDR2 YYREEE (reference sequence). The CDR3 covers 14 residues. The CDR3 region has the DNA TGTGCCAGCAGCTCCGGACTAGCGGGATATGAGCAGTTCTTC. This translates into CASSSGLAGYEQFF. The whole variable domain, filled in from reference TRBV5-4 and TRBJ2-1, reads ETGVTQSPTHLIKTRGQQVTLRCSSQSGHNTVSWYQQALGQGPQFIFQYYREEENGRGNFPPRFSGLQFPNYSSELNVNALELDDSALYLCASSSGLAGYEQFFGPGTRLTVL.

Written as DNA, the CDR3 is TGTGCCAGTATTCCGGGACAGGGATACACCGGGGAGCTGTTTTTT. Translation: CASIPGQGYTGELFF. The chain carries TRBV19 and TRBJ2-2; 9 nucleotides agree with TRBD1. The length of the CDR3 is 15 residues. Looked up from germline, CDR1 is LNHDA and CDR2 is SQIVND (reference sequence). Trimming cost V 7 bases and J 3 bases; bases outside gene matches: 6.

In this sample, this clone turned up once. The CDR3, as DNA: TGTGCCAGCAGCCCAAACCCGGGGAAAGAGACCCAGTACTTC. This translates into CASSPNPGKETQYF. This rearrangement joins TRBV3-1 (or the pseudogene TRBV3-2) to TRBJ2-5; D is possibly TRBD2 (5 bases). The ends were cut back, 4 bases at V and 3 bases at J, with 12 bases in the middle. This CDR3 comprises 14 residues. Germline-derived CDR1 and CDR2 are LGHDT and YNNKEL (reference sequence).

V is TRBV9 and J is TRBJ2-1, with 11 bases that match TRBD2. Germline V lookup: CDR1 SGDLS, CDR2 YYNGEE. J was trimmed by 7 bases and V by 3 bases; bases with no gene match: 6. This CDR3 contains 15 residues. The CDR3 nucleotides are TGTGCCAGCAGCGGTACTAGCGGGAGTGGTAATGAGCAGTTCTTC. It specifies CASSGTSGSGNEQFF.

This clone occurred a few times. V and J are TRBV5-1 and TRBJ1-5; TRBD1 might be the D (5 bases). The CDR3 is 15 residues long. The V gene's germline CDR1 is SGHRS and CDR2 YFSETQ. Deletions cut 0 bases from V and 3 bases from J, with 10 bases between. CDR3 sequence (DNA): TGCGCCAGCAGCTTGGAAGGAGGGACCAATCAGCCCCAGCATTTT. Protein product: CASSLEGGTNQPQHF.

This clone was seen a handful of times. The J gene is TRBJ1-2, the V gene TRBV5-1; 7 bases match TRBD1. CDR1 is SGHRS and CDR2 is YFSETQ in the germline V gene. V gave up 4 bases and J gave up 2 bases; unmatched junction bases: 2. The CDR3 extends over 13 amino acids. CDR3 nucleotide sequence: TGCGCCAGCAGCAGGGACAGAAACTATGGCTACACCTTC. It codes for CASSRDRNYGYTF. Together with reference TRBV5-1 and TRBJ1-2, the CDR3 gives the full variable domain: KAGVTQTPRYLIKTRGQQVTLSCSPISGHRSVSWYQQTPGQGLQFLFEYFSETQRNKGNFPGRFSGRQFSNSRSEMNVSTLELGDSALYLCASSRDRNYGYTFGSGTRLTVV.

The chain is built from TRBV20-1 and TRBJ1-2, with TRBD1 identical over 7 bases. Germline loops: CDR1 DFQATT, CDR2 SNEGSKA (reference sequence). The CDR3 extends over 14 amino acids. V was pared by 3 bases and J by 4 bases, with 8 bases of the junction left unmatched. CDR3 nucleotide sequence: TGCAGTGCTAGTCCGGGACAGAGAATCTATGGCTACACCTTC. Protein product: CSASPGQRIYGYTF.

The chain is built from TRBV19 and TRBJ1-5, with 12 nucleotides matching TRBD1. CDR3 size: 17 residues. Looked up from germline, CDR1 is LNHDA and CDR2 is SQIVND (reference sequence). Trimming at V came to 5 bases and at J to 4 bases, leaving 9 bases not matched to a gene. CDR3 DNA: TGTGCCAGTAGTTTCGGAATGGGACAGGGGGCGAATCAGCCCCAGCATTTT. Amino acid sequence: CASSFGMGQGANQPQHF.

The J gene is TRBJ2-1, the V gene TRBV4-1, with 9 nucleotides matching TRBD1. The V segment lost 8 bases and the J segment 10 bases; nucleotides outside the gene matches: 12. In germline, CDR1 is MGHRA, CDR2 YSYEKL. The length of the CDR3 is 14 residues. CDR3 loop: CASARTGVSEEQFF. The CDR3 region has the DNA TGCGCCAGCGCAAGGACAGGGGTTTCAGAGGAGCAGTTCTTC.